Listed below are T cell receptor beta chains from one sample, sequenced in a study of T cell clones after liver transplantation. The method was immunoSEQ multiplex PCR; TCRdb's version includes in-frame clones alone and lacks a portion of them. The sample records fewer than 70,000 clones, 71% being singletons. The sample was CD4+ T cells from blood, taken before liver transplant. The receptors originated from a human donor who received a liver transplant. CDR3s include the opening cysteine and the closing phenylalanine or tryptophan. The D gene is left open where the match is weak. Not all rows give a size; the values are once, few, many and, for expanded clones, a class.

.	TRBV18	TRBJ1-5	TRBD1	CASSPGQGASNQPQHF	TGTGCCAGCTCACCGGGACAGGGGGCGAGCAATCAGCCCCAGCATTTT
few	TRBV7-8	TRBJ1-2	.	CASSLYRVEIYGYTF	TGTGCCAGCAGCTTATACAGGGTTGAGATCTATGGCTACACCTTC
.	TRBV6-5	TRBJ2-7	TRBD2	CASTRGRGIREQYF	TGTGCCAGCACCCGGGGGAGGGGAATAAGGGAGCAGTACTTC
.	TRBV9	TRBJ1-6	TRBD1	CASSVEAGGNSPLHF	TGTGCCAGCAGCGTAGAGGCAGGGGGAAATTCACCCCTCCACTTT
few	TRBV25-1	TRBJ2-2	TRBD2	CASSVTSGGAGELFF	TGTGCCAGCAGTGTGACTAGCGGGGGGGCCGGGGAGCTGTTTTTT
few	TRBV2	TRBJ2-7	TRBD2	CASSVLAGGPYEQYF	TGTGCCAGCAGTGTCCTAGCGGGGGGGCCGTACGAGCAGTACTTC
few	TRBV27	TRBJ1-5	.	CASSRQANSNQPQHF	TGTGCCAGCAGCAGACAGGCTAATAGCAATCAGCCCCAGCATTTT
.	TRBV19	TRBJ1-3	.	CASSAETPSGNTIYF	TGTGCCAGTAGTGCTGAAACACCCTCTGGAAACACCATATATTTT
few	TRBV30	TRBJ1-2	.	CAWRYSSGGYTF	TGTGCCTGGAGGTATTCATCAGGGGGCTACACCTTC
.	TRBV7-9	TRBJ1-6	TRBD1	CASSRQTGDSPLHF	TGTGCCAGCAGCCGTCAGACAGGGGATTCACCCCTCCACTTT
.	TRBV10-2	TRBJ2-1	.	CASTPGRTYNEQFF	TGCGCCAGCACCCCAGGAAGAACGTACAATGAGCAGTTCTTC
.	TRBV5-6	TRBJ2-7	.	CASSLEEHEQYF	TGTGCCAGCAGCTTGGAGGAGCACGAGCAGTACTTC
.	TRBV29-1	TRBJ2-3	TRBD1	CSVVDRGRTDTQYF	TGCAGCGTGGTTGACAGGGGGCGCACAGATACGCAGTATTTT
few	TRBV7-9	TRBJ2-1	.	CASSLTKDSPGFF	TGTGCCAGCAGCTTAACGAAGGACTCTCCCGGATTCTTC
.	TRBV10-1	TRBJ2-3	.	CASSEPQTGTDTQYF	TGCGCCAGCAGTGAGCCCCAGACTGGCACAGATACGCAGTATTTT
few	TRBV6-4	TRBJ2-5	TRBD2	CASSDSPGLAQYF	TGTGCCAGCAGTGACTCACCGGGACTAGCCCAGTACTTC
.	TRBV25-1	TRBJ1-6	TRBD1	CASVGPWDVEGGTLHF	TGTGCCAGCGTTGGCCCTTGGGACGTCGAAGGGGGCACCCTCCACTTT
.	TRBV27	TRBJ1-2	.	CASSSDSPPGTGYTF	TGTGCCAGCAGTTCGGACAGTCCCCCCGGTACGGGCTACACCTTC
.	TRBV6-5	TRBJ1-2	.	CASSYSMRRVGGYTF	TGTGCCAGCAGTTACTCGATGAGGCGTGTCGGCGGCTACACCTTC